The 23 T cell receptor beta chains reported below all come from one sample, sequenced in a study of graft-versus-host responses after intestinal transplantation. The antigens these receptors bind are not known. Generated by immunoSEQ multiplex PCR, the TCRdb table keeps only in-frame clones and is missing some. The repertoire holds roughly 99,000 clones, with about nine tenths as singletons. Sequencing used unstimulated CD4+ T cells sorted from spleen or lymph node cells, obtained before transplant. Receptor source: a human donor who was the organ donor for an intestinal transplant.

Regarding this clone: The same CDR3 arises from other DNA sequences in this sample as well. J is TRBJ2-4 and V is TRBV11-2; no clear D. CDR3 length: 16 amino acids. Trimming cost V 1 base and J 0 bases, with 10 bases left between them. Germline values: CDR1 SGHAT, CDR2 FQNNGV. The CDR3 DNA is TGTGCCAGCAGCTTAGCGACCCTGGGAGCCAAAAACATTCAGTACTTC. It specifies CASSLATLGAKNIQYF.

The V call is TRBV18, the J call TRBJ2-7; D gene unclear. CDR3 length equals 13 residues. In germline, CDR1 is KGHSH, CDR2 LQKENI. Trimming shortened V by 6 bases and J by 2 bases, and 11 bases separated the two germline ends. The DNA of the CDR3 is TGTGCCAGCTCGCCGAGTTTCCCCTACGAGCAGTACTTC. Translated, it gives CASSPSFPYEQYF.

On this clone: This sample includes further DNA sequences coding for the same CDR3. This chain links TRBV5-1 with TRBJ2-5; D remains unclear. CDR1 SGHRS and CDR2 YFSETQ come from the germline V gene. V shed 0 bases and J shed 4 bases, with 10 bases lying between them. The CDR3 loop spans 14 amino acids. The CDR3 DNA reads as TGCGCCAGCAGCTTGGACACGGGTCGAGAGACCCAGTACTTC. This translates into CASSLDTGRETQYF. Drawing the rest from reference TRBV5-1 and TRBJ2-5, the complete variable domain is KAGVTQTPRYLIKTRGQQVTLSCSPISGHRSVSWYQQTPGQGLQFLFEYFSETQRNKGNFPGRFSGRQFSNSRSEMNVSTLELGDSALYLCASSLDTGRETQYFGPGTRLLVL.

The V and J genes are TRBV10-3 and TRBJ2-7; D possibly corresponds to TRBD2 (6 bases). The CDR3 spans 13 residues. Germline V lookup: CDR1 ENHRY, CDR2 SYGVKD. The V and J ends lost 2 bases and 5 bases respectively, with 10 bases between them. CDR3 coding DNA: TGTGCCATCAGTGAGCGGGAGTTTCACGAGCAGTACTTC. Translation: CAISEREFHEQYF.

V is TRBV11-3 and J is TRBJ1-2; D gene uncertain. The ends were cut back, 5 bases at V and 4 bases at J, with 5 bases in the middle. The CDR3 runs to 11 residues. CDR1 and CDR2 from the germline V gene are SGHNT and YENEEA. CDR3: CASSPVYGYTF. The CDR3 nucleotides read TGTGCCAGCAGCCCCGTCTATGGCTACACCTTC. Based on the CDR3 plus reference TRBV11-3 and TRBJ1-2, the full variable domain is EAGVVQSPRYKIIEKKQPVAFWCNPISGHNTLYWYLQNLGQGPELLIRYENEEAVDDSQLPKDRFSAERLKGVDSTLKIQPAELGDSAVYLCASSPVYGYTFGSGTRLTVV.

V usage is TRBV9 and J usage is TRBJ2-3; D gene uncertain. The CDR3 has 15 amino acids. Germline CDR1 is SGDLS and CDR2 is YYNGEE. The ends were cut back, 0 bases at V and 0 bases at J, with 8 bases in the middle. The CDR3 nucleotides are TGTGCCAGCAGCGTAGATTTTTCTAGCACAGATACGCAGTATTTT. Its translation is CASSVDFSSTDTQYF.

The V call is TRBV6-5, the J call TRBJ2-1; 10 bases agree with TRBD2. Per germline, CDR1 MNHEY and CDR2 SVGAGI. The CDR3 totals 15 residues. Germline trimming cut 4 bases from V and 6 bases from J; bases unmatched to any gene: 6. The CDR3 here is CASSSTGTSVNEQFF. As DNA, the CDR3 is TGTGCCAGCAGTTCGACCGGGACTAGCGTCAATGAGCAGTTCTTC.

The chain has TRBV5-1 and TRBJ2-1, with 10 nucleotides matching TRBD1. Germline CDR1 and CDR2: SGHRS and YFSETQ. Unmatched junction bases numbered 8, after V lost 4 bases and J lost 7 bases. The CDR3 length is 15 residues. The CDR3 loop is CASSRGQGWANEQFF. The DNA for the CDR3 is TGCGCCAGCAGCAGGGGACAGGGGTGGGCTAATGAGCAGTTCTTC.

The V call is TRBV5-1, the J call TRBJ2-3, with D perhaps TRBD1 or TRBD2 (6 bases each). V was pared by 0 bases and J by 3 bases, with 11 bases between. Germline CDR1 is SGHRS and CDR2 is YFSETQ. The CDR3 is made up of 15 amino acids. The CDR3 DNA sequence: TGCGCCAGCAGCTTGGGGGGGGCCGAGACAGATACGCAGTATTTT. Translation: CASSLGGAETDTQYF.

In its sample, this clone was seen once. This chain links TRBV11-3 with TRBJ1-3; D ambiguous. The CDR3 has 14 residues. From germline, CDR1 is SGHNT and CDR2 YENEEA. V was cut by 3 bases and J by 4 bases, with 10 bases left in between. CDR3 bases: TGTGCCAGCAGCTTTAAGCAGCTCGGAAACACCATATATTTT. Its translation is CASSFKQLGNTIYF.

The rearrangement links TRBV7-2 to TRBJ1-6; D may be TRBD1 (5 bases). The V gene's germline CDR1 is SGHTA and CDR2 FQGNSA. The ends were cut back, 1 base at V and 9 bases at J, with 13 bases in the middle. The CDR3 is made up of 15 amino acids. CDR3 loop: CASSLVGQGISPLHF. The CDR3 nucleotides are TGTGCCAGCAGCTTAGTCGGGCAGGGAATTTCACCCCTCCACTTT.

The genes are TRBV19 and TRBJ2-3; no definite D call. This CDR3 contains 11 residues. Germline loops: CDR1 LNHDA, CDR2 SQIVND (reference sequence). With 10 bases removed from V and 8 bases from J, the gap between germline ends came to 13 bases. The DNA of the CDR3 is TGTGCCACCCTAGAGATGGGTACGCAGTATTTT. This sequence encodes CATLEMGTQYF.

The chain has TRBV5-1 and TRBJ2-1; D might be TRBD2 (7 bases). Germline values: CDR1 SGHRS, CDR2 YFSETQ. The CDR3 runs 16 residues. V was shortened by 1 base and J by 2 bases, with 13 bases between the two germline ends. The CDR3 region is CASSLWGGDAYNEQFF. CDR3 nucleotide sequence: TGCGCCAGCAGCTTGTGGGGGGGCGATGCCTACAATGAGCAGTTCTTC.

Only one count was recorded for this clone. The V gene is TRBV7-9, the J gene TRBJ2-7; D ambiguous. CDR1 SEHNR and CDR2 FQNEAQ come from the germline V gene (reference sequence). The CDR3 length is 14 residues. V was shortened by 6 bases and J by 1 base, with 13 bases between the two germline ends. The CDR3 loop is CASSQTGPSYEQYF. Written as DNA, the CDR3 is TGTGCCAGCAGTCAAACCGGACCATCCTACGAGCAGTACTTC.

The sample holds a few counts of this clone. The chain joins TRBV27 to TRBJ2-1; D remains ambiguous. The CDR3 is 12 residues long. Germline V gene sequence: CDR1 MNHEY, CDR2 SMNVEV (reference sequence). V shed 6 bases and J shed 8 bases, with 11 bases lying between them. CDR3 protein: CASSPGHHEQFF. DNA for the CDR3: TGTGCCAGCAGCCCCGGGCATCATGAGCAGTTCTTC.

The V call is TRBV21-1, the J call TRBJ2-1; whether TRBD1, the table's D call, matches the DNA was not checked. TRBV21-1 is listed as a pseudogene. There are 16 residues in the CDR3. CDR3 protein: CASSKSVLTGHGEQFF. In DNA form, the CDR3 reads TGTGCCAGCAGCAAATCCGTCCTTACAGGGCATGGTGAGCAGTTCTTC.

The chain links TRBV9 to TRBJ2-3; tentatively, D is TRBD1 or TRBD2 (5 bases each). Germline values: CDR1 SGDLS, CDR2 YYNGEE. V gave up 2 bases and J gave up 0 bases, with 10 bases separating them. This CDR3 spans 15 amino acids. Written as DNA, the CDR3 is TGTGCCAGCAGCGTCGGGACCCCGAGCACAGATACGCAGTATTTT. The encoded protein is CASSVGTPSTDTQYF.

As for this clone: Sequence at one end of the junction differs from germline and may be a read error. V is TRBV28 and J is TRBJ2-5, with 7 bases that match TRBD2. The germline V gene has CDR1 MDHEN and CDR2 SYDVKM. The CDR3 consists of 14 residues. CDR3 coding DNA: TGTGCCGGCAGTTTATTTTCAGGGAGGGGGACCCAGTACTTC. Protein sequence: CAGSLFSGRGTQYF.

The rearrangement uses TRBV4-1 and TRBJ2-2; TRBD1 is a possible D gene (6 bases). Trimming took 3 bases from V and 3 from J, leaving 14 bases between them. This CDR3 has 16 amino acids. Germline V gene lookup returns CDR1 MGHRA and CDR2 YSYEKL. CDR3 sequence: CASSQQGSVYTGELFF. The DNA for the CDR3 is TGCGCCAGCAGCCAGCAGGGGTCGGTCTACACCGGGGAGCTGTTTTTT.

The V and J genes are TRBV6-5 and TRBJ1-2; TRBD1 aligns across 7 bases. The V and J ends lost 5 bases and 4 bases, in that order; junction bases with no gene match: 7. This CDR3 comprises 14 residues. Germline CDR1 MNHEY, CDR2 SVGAGI. For the CDR3, the DNA is TGTGCCAGCAGTGCCGGGACAGCGAGCTATGGCTACACCTTC. As protein: CASSAGTASYGYTF.

The chain recombines TRBV5-1 with TRBJ1-2; 7 bases map to TRBD1. The germline V gene encodes CDR1 SGHRS and CDR2 YFSETQ. The CDR3 contains 13 residues. With 4 bases clipped from V and 8 bases from J, the junction kept 8 bases outside the gene matches. This chain's CDR3 is CASSDRAGRGYTF. The CDR3 nucleotides are TGCGCCAGCAGCGACAGGGCCGGTCGGGGCTACACCTTC.

The gene calls are TRBV6-1 and TRBJ1-1, with D possibly matching TRBD1 (5 bases). V lost 6 bases and J 0 bases, leaving 14 bases between the germline ends. The germline V gene encodes CDR1 MNHNS and CDR2 SASEGT. CDR3 length: 15 amino acids. The CDR3 loop is CASRGTDTLNTEAFF. The CDR3 nucleotides are TGTGCCAGCAGGGGGACGGACACCTTGAACACTGAAGCTTTCTTT.

V usage is TRBV6-5 and J usage is TRBJ2-3; D gene uncertain. The CDR3 is 11 amino acids. V lost 6 bases to trimming and J lost 2 bases, with 3 bases between them. The germline V gene has CDR1 MNHEY and CDR2 SVGAGI. The CDR3 reads CASRDTDTQYF. Here the CDR3 DNA reads TGTGCCAGCAGAGACACAGATACGCAGTATTTT.